This passage covers 8 T cell receptor beta chains from one sample sequenced in a study of shared clonotypes between healthy human individuals. TCRdb's copy holds only in-frame clones and misses some; the assay was immunoSEQ multiplex PCR. The table has 650,000 to 700,000 clones, roughly 91% seen once; the top ten hold 34%. What was sequenced was memory CD8+ T cells from PBMCs. Specified subset: CD45RO+ cells pooled with CCR7-negative TemRA cells. These receptors all come from a man between 18 and 35 years old in good health. Some clones in this sample may be carry-over from other donors' samples.

The J gene is TRBJ2-7, the V gene TRBV5-6; D gene ambiguous. The germline V gene has CDR1 SGHDT and CDR2 YYEEEE. The CDR3 contains 14 residues. Trimming stripped 2 bases from V and 5 bases from J, with 14 bases between. In DNA form, the CDR3 reads TGTGCCAGCAGCTTACGGCACGCGACCCACGAGCAGTACTTC. Its translation is CASSLRHATHEQYF.

This chain links TRBV6-5 with TRBJ2-1, with 12 bases that match TRBD2. This CDR3 is 16 amino acids long. Germline trimming cut 4 bases from V and 8 bases from J; bases unmatched to any gene: 9. The germline V gene encodes CDR1 MNHEY and CDR2 SVGAGI. The CDR3, as DNA: TGTGCCAGCAGTTTCTCGACTAGCGGGAGCCCCGATGAGCAGTTCTTC. Translating it yields CASSFSTSGSPDEQFF.

As concerns this clone: Compared with germline, one end of the junction differs, possibly owing to a read error. This chain joins TRBV4-2 and TRBJ2-2; 12 bases map to TRBD2. The CDR3 totals 20 residues. Germline values: CDR1 LGHNA, CDR2 YNFKEQ. The CDR3 loop reads CASSRYPGGLAGGNAGELFF. CDR3 nucleotide sequence: TGTGCCAGCAGCCGCTACCCCGGCGGTCTAGCGGGAGGGAACGCCGGGGAGCTGTTTTTT.

This clone was detected only once. V and J are TRBV9 and TRBJ2-6; 8 bases line up with TRBD1. CDR1 is SGDLS and CDR2 is YYNGEE in the germline V gene. V shed 6 bases, J shed 3 bases, and the junction held 11 bases outside the gene matches. The CDR3 runs 17 residues. In DNA, the CDR3 is TGTGCCAGCACCCAGAGGGTGACAGGGGATGGGGCCAACGTCCTGACTTTC. Amino acids: CASTQRVTGDGANVLTF. The variable domain in full, with the rest retrieved from reference TRBV9 and TRBJ2-6, is DSGVTQTPKHLITATGQRVTLRCSPRSGDLSVYWYQQSLDQGLQFLIQYYNGEERAKGNILERFSAQQFPDLHSELNLSSLELGDSALYFCASTQRVTGDGANVLTFGAGSRLTVL.

This clone was recorded at least ten times. The sample has other DNA sequences that encode this CDR3 too. The chain employs TRBV25-1 and TRBJ2-1, with 11 positions matching TRBD2. J gave up 10 bases and V 4 bases, and 6 bases lay outside the gene matches. Germline V gene sequence: CDR1 MGHDK, CDR2 SYGVNS. The CDR3 is made up of 14 amino acids. CDR3 sequence reads: CASSVSGRAVEQFF. DNA for the CDR3: TGTGCCAGCAGTGTTAGCGGGAGGGCTGTGGAGCAGTTCTTC.

The rearrangement joins TRBV13 to TRBJ1-2; D is undetermined. CDR3 size: 16 residues. Between the trimmed V and J ends, which lost 4 bases and 4 bases, there was a span of 19 bases. The germline CDR1 and CDR2 sequences are PRHDT and FYEKMQ (reference sequence). CDR3 bases: TGTGCCAGCAGCTCCCGCGTGGAACAGAAGTTCTATGGCTACACCTTC. Its protein product is CASSSRVEQKFYGYTF.

Points on this clone: Other DNA sequences in this specimen translate into the identical CDR3. The rearrangement links TRBV9 to TRBJ2-5; a possible D gene is TRBD2 (6 bases). The CDR3 is 14 residues long. In germline, CDR1 is SGDLS, CDR2 YYNGEE. Between the trimmed V and J ends, which lost 2 bases and 2 bases, there was a span of 10 bases. The CDR3 DNA reads TGTGCCAGCAGCGTGGAGGGTGGTCAAGAGACCCAGTACTTC. Protein product: CASSVEGGQETQYF.

Only one count was recorded for this clone. V gene TRBV5-1 combines with J gene TRBJ2-3; D is unresolved. The germline V and J ends were trimmed by 1 base and 3 bases, with 6 bases remaining between them. The CDR3 is 13 amino acids. Looked up from germline, CDR1 is SGHRS and CDR2 is YFSETQ. The CDR3 region is CASSLTTTDTQYF. DNA of the CDR3: TGCGCCAGCAGCTTGACTACTACAGATACGCAGTATTTT.